The entry that follows covers one T cell receptor (beta chain) sequence. This clonotype was seen repeatedly, ten times or more. Its binding antigen is unknown. Per-base qualities were not stored, and no clone one base away is much larger. The receptor library was made with 5' RACE. Sequencing relied on a NextSeq 500. Unique molecular identifiers were attached to individual cDNA molecules in the TCR library protocol so that sequencing error and PCR bias could be corrected. Both TCR alpha and beta chains were sequenced, and tight co-correlation was observed between alpha and beta sequence abundances in each sample. Processing in the source paper ran as follows. Decombinator V4 was used to annotate the V gene, J gene and CDR3 of the TCR sequences. TCRs were defined as expanded if a significant change between any two time points was detected under a Poisson model with p below 0.0001. TCR abundances were normalised to the total number of TCRs sequenced per sample and expressed as counts per million. TRAV1-2 paired with TRAJ12, TRAJ20 or TRAJ33 defined MAIT TCRs, while TRAV10 paired with TRAJ18 defined iNKT TCRs. VDJdb, accessed 1 November 2021, was searched for CMV, EBV and SARS-CoV-2 annotated TCRs, with TCRs annotated for multiple antigens excluded. TCRdb applied fastp at Q25 and MiXCR to the public reads, then kept only in-frame beta chains. Every CDR3 protein is listed once, alongside the most common genes and DNA of its rows. TCRdb's processing, not the authors' own work, is the source of the V and J calls. The sample contains 83,000 or so distinct CDR3 sequences, more than 9% of them found a single time. The ten most abundant clones make up around 7.5% of the sample.

This was a case-control study nested in a cohort of healthcare workers in London, UK, who had nasopharyngeal swab PCR tests and blood samples taken every week. Healthcare workers were recruited between 23 and 31 March 2020, during the week of the UK lockdown, and were followed weekly for up to about 16 weeks. These data belong to a study of early T cells in non-severe SARS-CoV-2 infection (dated by TCRdb to the early 2020s). Concerning the study at large: Bulk RNA from unsorted whole blood was used for TCR sequencing, so alpha and beta chains could not be paired. The study at large found these results: VDJdb matching was skewed toward anti-spike CD8 responses, so virus-specific expansions were likely underestimated and private and CD4 specificities were missed.

In the germline V gene (reference sequence), CDR1 corresponds to PRHDT and CDR2 to FYEKMQ. V gives up 0 bases and J gives up 7 bases, and the segment between their germline ends measures 22 bases. The CDR3 runs 17 amino acids, cysteine and phenylalanine included. The sequence is cut down to CDR3 DNA, 51 bases in frame from base 1. This receptor was identified in an adult who was a healthcare worker with PCR-confirmed SARS-CoV-2 infection or an uninfected control (not recorded which). The material sequenced was whole blood, taken at baseline. The sequence joins TRBV13 to TRBJ2-7; the D element might be TRBD1 or TRBD2, as each aligns at 5 bases. The CDR3 here reads CASSLGRGRDLKGEQYF. The DNA reads TGTGCCAGCAGCTTAGGGAGAGGCCGGGACCTAAAAGGAGAGCAGTACTTC. Beyond the CDR3, the reference TRBV13 and TRBJ2-7 genes provide the residues; the full variable domain reads: AAGVIQSPRHLIKEKRETATLKCYPIPRHDTVYWYQQGPGQDPQFLISFYEKMQSDKGSIPDRFSAQQFSDYHSELNMSSLELGDSALYFCASSLGRGRDLKGEQYFGPGTRLTVT.